This T cell receptor (beta chain) was sequenced in a study of shared T cell receptors in the human thymus. This CDR3 has 13 amino acids. Germline V lookup: CDR1 SQVTM, CDR2 ANQGSEA. V shed 7 bases and J 3 bases; nucleotides not matched to a gene: 6. Data came from immunoSEQ multiplex PCR; TCRdb stores just in-frame clones and leaves some out. The sample comprises 500,000 to 750,000 clones, more than 75% of which are singletons, and about 0.01% rests with the top ten. In addition, the sample was reused for a study of human thymus T cells. According to that study: The sample donors, healthy Finnish infants, were having corrective surgery for congenital heart defects. Obtained as resections during corrective heart surgery, the thymus tissue was then studied. V and J gene usage appeared biased in thymic and blood repertoires.

What was sequenced was thymocytes. The chain uses TRBV29-1 and TRBJ2-3; 8 bases map to TRBD2. This clonotype was obtained from a boy under two years old with a congenital heart defect. The chain's CDR3 is CSAGTRTTDTQYF. The CDR3 region has the DNA TGCAGCGCAGGGACTAGGACAACAGATACGCAGTATTTT.